The clone carrying this TCR beta chain was recorded many times. Its antigen remains unknown. This sample's time point: newly diagnosed GD, antithyroid drugs for less than 3 months. Isolated PBMC RNA provided the starting material for the TCR library. This sample stems from a study of regulatory T cells in long-lasting Graves disease. Study conclusions and caveats: Peripheral blood alone, not thyroid tissue, underwent study. Newly diagnosed disease favored TRBV20-1 and TRBJ2-1 over persistent disease. Persistent patients shared more public clonotypes (around 3,000) than new patients (approximately 900).

The ends were cut back, 5 bases at V and 8 bases at J, with 15 bases in the middle. This CDR3 is 13 amino acids long. The germline CDR1 and CDR2 sequences are SEHNR and FQNEAQ (reference sequence). Investigators prepared the TCR beta libraries by applying iRepertoire HTBI primers and Arm-PCR of CDR3 regions. TCRdb ran MiXCR on the multiplex PCR reads and lists one entry per CDR3 protein. The top ten hold roughly a sixth of the sample, which has a few hundred thousand distinct CDR3 sequences, less than 15% seen once. This same sample was also taken into another study, of T cells in Graves' hyperthyroidism and ophthalmopathy.

This material consisted of peripheral blood mononuclear cells (PBMCs), taken at new diagnosis, from a patient treated with antithyroid drugs. This receptor was taken from a woman between 50 and 59 years old with Graves disease. This chain uses TRBV7-9 with TRBJ1-1, with unresolved D. Here the CDR3 reads CASSPSGFNEAFF. For the CDR3, the DNA is TGTGCCAGCAGCCCAAGCGGCTTTAACGAAGCTTTCTTT. Together with reference TRBV7-9 and TRBJ1-1, the CDR3 gives the full variable domain: DTGVSQNPRHKITKRGQNVTFRCDPISEHNRLYWYRQTLGQGPEFLTYFQNEAQLEKSRLLSDRFSAERPKGSFSTLEIQRTEQGDSAMYLCASSPSGFNEAFFGQGTRLTVV.